A single TCR beta chain is shown here with its context. V trimming: 3 bases; J trimming: 0 bases; junction bases outside the gene matches: 11. The CDR3 covers 18 residues. The germline V gene encodes CDR1 SGHTA and CDR2 FQGNSA. The sample comes from a study of blood T cell repertoires in COVID-19. The protocol was immunoSEQ multiplex PCR, while the TCRdb copy is restricted to in-frame clones and leaves out a portion. In the table there are some 210,000 clones, approximately 91% of which are singletons. The TCR originated in a man between 60 and 70 years old who had recovered from COVID-19. V is TRBV7-2 and J is TRBJ2-7; TRBD2 aligns across 10 bases. The sequencing input was peripheral blood. The CDR3 DNA reads as TGTGCCAGCAGCTTCGAACCGACTAGGACTAGCGGCTCCTACGAGCAGTACTTC. Protein sequence: CASSFEPTRTSGSYEQYF.